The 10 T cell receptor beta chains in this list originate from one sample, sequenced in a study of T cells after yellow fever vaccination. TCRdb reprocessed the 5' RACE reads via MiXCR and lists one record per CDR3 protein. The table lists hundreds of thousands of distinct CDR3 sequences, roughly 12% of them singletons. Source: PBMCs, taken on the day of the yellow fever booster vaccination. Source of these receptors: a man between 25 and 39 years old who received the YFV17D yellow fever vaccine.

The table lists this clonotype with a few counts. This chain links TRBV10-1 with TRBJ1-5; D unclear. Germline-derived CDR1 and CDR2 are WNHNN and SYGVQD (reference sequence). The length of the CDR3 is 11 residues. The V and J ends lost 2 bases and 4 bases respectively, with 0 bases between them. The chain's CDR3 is CASSENQPQHF. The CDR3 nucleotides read TGCGCCAGCAGTGAGAATCAGCCCCAGCATTTT.

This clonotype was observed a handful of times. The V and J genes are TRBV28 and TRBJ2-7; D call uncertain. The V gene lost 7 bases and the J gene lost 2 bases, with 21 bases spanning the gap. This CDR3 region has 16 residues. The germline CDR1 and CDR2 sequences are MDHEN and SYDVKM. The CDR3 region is CASTDRAERPPYEQYF. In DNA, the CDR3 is TGTGCCAGCACCGACCGGGCCGAAAGGCCCCCCTACGAGCAGTACTTC.

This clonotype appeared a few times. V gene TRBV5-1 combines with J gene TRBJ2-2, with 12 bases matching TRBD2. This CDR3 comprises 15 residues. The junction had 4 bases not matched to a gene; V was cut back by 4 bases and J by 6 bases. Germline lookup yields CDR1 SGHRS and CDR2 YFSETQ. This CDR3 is CASSIGLAGSGELFF. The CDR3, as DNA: TGCGCCAGCAGCATCGGACTAGCGGGATCCGGGGAGCTGTTTTTT. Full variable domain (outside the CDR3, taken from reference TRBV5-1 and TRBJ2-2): KAGVTQTPRYLIKTRGQQVTLSCSPISGHRSVSWYQQTPGQGLQFLFEYFSETQRNKGNFPGRFSGRQFSNSRSEMNVSTLELGDSALYLCASSIGLAGSGELFFGEGSRLTVL.

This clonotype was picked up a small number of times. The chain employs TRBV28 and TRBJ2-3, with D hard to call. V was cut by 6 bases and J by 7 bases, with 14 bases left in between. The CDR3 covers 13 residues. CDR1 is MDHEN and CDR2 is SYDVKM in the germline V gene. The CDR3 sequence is CASRWPALNTQYF. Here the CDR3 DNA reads TGTGCCAGCAGGTGGCCAGCCCTGAATACGCAGTATTTT.

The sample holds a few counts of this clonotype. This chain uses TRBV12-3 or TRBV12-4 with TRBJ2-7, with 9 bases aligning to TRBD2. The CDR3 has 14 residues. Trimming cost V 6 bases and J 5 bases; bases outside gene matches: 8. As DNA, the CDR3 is TGTGCCAGCAGCCGGCGGGGGGGGCCGCACGAGCAGTACTTC. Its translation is CASSRRGGPHEQYF.

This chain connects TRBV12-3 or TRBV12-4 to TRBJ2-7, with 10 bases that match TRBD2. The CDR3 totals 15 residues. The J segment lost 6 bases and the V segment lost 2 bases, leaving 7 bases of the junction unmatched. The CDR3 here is CASSLPSGSYSEQYF. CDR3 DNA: TGTGCCAGCAGTTTACCTAGCGGGAGTTATTCCGAGCAGTACTTC.

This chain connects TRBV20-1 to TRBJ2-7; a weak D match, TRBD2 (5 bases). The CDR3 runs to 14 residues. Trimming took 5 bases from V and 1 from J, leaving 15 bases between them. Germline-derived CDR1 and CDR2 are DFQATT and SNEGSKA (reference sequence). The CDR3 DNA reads TGCAGTGCTCCCCTTCCGGGAAGGTCCTACGAGCAGTACTTC. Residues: CSAPLPGRSYEQYF.

Here the CDR3 DNA reads TGTGCCAGCTCCGGGGGGGATAGCGGGAGAAGAGAGCAGTACTTC. The encoded protein is CASSGGDSGRREQYF. The chain links TRBV28 to TRBJ2-7; 9 nucleotides match TRBD2. Germline V gives CDR1 MDHEN, CDR2 SYDVKM. J gave up 7 bases and V 8 bases, and 15 bases lay outside the gene matches. The CDR3 contains 15 residues.

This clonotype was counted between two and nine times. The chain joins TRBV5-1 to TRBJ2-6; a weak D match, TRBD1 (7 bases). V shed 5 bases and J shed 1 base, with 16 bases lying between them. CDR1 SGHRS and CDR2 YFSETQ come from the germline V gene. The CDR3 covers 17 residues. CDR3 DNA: TGCGCCAGCAGTAGGAGGGGGCGAAGTTCTGGGGCCAACGTCCTGACTTTC. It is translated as CASSRRGRSSGANVLTF.

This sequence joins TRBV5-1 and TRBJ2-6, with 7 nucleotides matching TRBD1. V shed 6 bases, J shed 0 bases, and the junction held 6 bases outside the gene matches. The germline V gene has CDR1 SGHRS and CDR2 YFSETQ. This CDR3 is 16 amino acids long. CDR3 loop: CASNYRGISGANVLTF. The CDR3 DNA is TGCGCCAGCAATTACAGGGGAATCTCTGGGGCCAACGTCCTGACTTTC.